These T cell receptor beta chains were read from a single sample in a study of blood T cell repertoires in COVID-19. This table comes from immunoSEQ multiplex PCR, and its TCRdb copy is limited to in-frame clones, with some not included. The sample has just over 300,000 clones, just under 90% seen once. Sequences were obtained from peripheral blood. All receptors come from a woman aged 25-40 years with COVID-19, enrolled during active disease. Each CDR3 is given with its conserved first and last residue. D genes are given only for firm matches. The listing skips clone size in some rows; elsewhere it reads once, few, many or a size class.

TRBJ1-2	NA	TRBV7-9	NA	CASSSTGLGGYTF	TGTGCCAGCAGCTCAACAGGGTTGGGTGGCTACACCTTC
TRBJ1-4	NA	TRBV11-2	NA	CASSLDRGRKLFF	TGTGCCAGCAGCTTAGATCGGGGTCGAAAACTGTTTTTT
TRBJ2-3	TRBD2	TRBV5-1	NA	CASSVMTSGATDTQYF	TGCGCCAGCAGCGTAATGACTAGCGGGGCAACAGATACGCAGTATTTT
TRBJ2-3	TRBD2	TRBV11-2	once	CASSLVAGGTDTQYF	TGTGCCAGCAGCTTAGTGGCGGGGGGCACAGATACGCAGTATTTT
TRBJ1-3	NA	TRBV28	NA	CASSSAGVSGNTIYF	TGTGCCAGCAGTTCCGCGGGGGTCTCTGGAAACACCATATATTTT
TRBJ1-2	NA	TRBV7-9	NA	CASRDQARSLGGYTF	TGTGCCAGCAGGGATCAGGCTCGTTCTCTTGGCGGCTACACCTTC
TRBJ1-1	TRBD1	TRBV10-1	NA	CASRSRTGDEAFF	TGCGCCAGCAGGAGCCGGACAGGGGATGAAGCTTTCTTT
TRBJ2-3	NA	TRBV5-8	NA	CASSLGITSLITDTQYF	TGTGCCAGCAGCTTGGGCATTACTAGCTTAATCACAGATACGCAGTATTTT
TRBJ1-1	NA	TRBV5-4	NA	CASSSGSYSTEAFF	TGTGCCAGCAGCTCAGGGTCTTATAGCACTGAAGCTTTCTTT
TRBJ2-7	TRBD1	TRBV9	NA	CASSVEQGAREQYF	TGTGCCAGCAGCGTAGAACAGGGGGCGCGGGAGCAGTACTTC
TRBJ2-2	NA	TRBV30	NA	CAWSASGRGTGELFF	TGTGCCTGGAGTGCCTCAGGGCGCGGCACCGGGGAGCTGTTTTTT
TRBJ1-2	TRBD1	TRBV27	NA	CASSLSRDRAKTDGYTF	TGTGCCAGCAGTCTCTCCCGGGACAGGGCCAAAACGGATGGCTACACCTTC
TRBJ1-2	NA	TRBV7-2	NA	CASSSSGGYGYTF	TGTGCCAGCAGCTCCAGTGGCGGGTATGGCTACACCTTC
TRBJ2-1	TRBD2	TRBV29-1	NA	CSVEAGLAGPHNEQFF	TGCAGCGTTGAAGCGGGACTAGCGGGACCCCACAATGAGCAGTTCTTC
TRBJ1-2	NA	TRBV12-3/TRBV12-4	NA	CASSPESNYGYTF	TGTGCCAGCAGTCCGGAGAGTAACTATGGCTACACCTTC
TRBJ1-5	TRBD1	TRBV6-1	NA	CASSDTTGGRNQPQHF	TGTGCCAGCAGTGACACGACAGGGGGCCGCAATCAGCCCCAGCATTTT
TRBJ1-6	NA	TRBV6-5	NA	CASRTDSNSPLHF	TGTGCCAGCAGGACTGATTCTAATTCACCCCTCCACTTT
TRBJ1-1	TRBD1	TRBV3-1/TRBV3-2	NA	CASSFDRDAEAFF	TGTGCCAGCAGCTTTGACAGGGATGCTGAAGCTTTCTTT
TRBJ2-5	TRBD2	TRBV2	NA	CASSRLAGAGKETQYF	TGTGCCAGCAGTCGCCTAGCGGGGGCCGGGAAAGAGACCCAGTACTTC
TRBJ2-5	TRBD1	TRBV2	NA	CASRGWKGDSSIETQYF	TGTGCCAGCAGAGGGTGGAAGGGGGACAGTTCAATAGAGACCCAGTACTTC
TRBJ1-1	NA	TRBV11-2	NA	CASSPTVNTEAFF	TGTGCCAGCAGCCCGACAGTGAACACTGAAGCTTTCTTT
TRBJ1-4	NA	TRBV15	few	CATSRDRGSGNEKLFF	TGTGCCACCAGCAGAGACAGGGGATCGGGTAATGAAAAACTGTTTTTT
TRBJ1-1	TRBD1	TRBV10-3	once	CAITDRGRDTEAFF	TGTGCCATCACCGACAGGGGGCGAGACACTGAAGCTTTCTTT
TRBJ2-1	NA	TRBV24-1	once	CATSDLRPGYNEQFF	TGTGCCACCAGTGATTTGAGGCCAGGTTACAATGAGCAGTTCTTC
TRBJ1-1	NA	TRBV2	NA	CASSRGTATEAFF	TGTGCCAGCAGTCGGGGAACGGCCACTGAAGCTTTCTTT
TRBJ1-2	NA	TRBV5-1	NA	CASSPGGAGYTF	TGCGCCAGCAGCCCCGGAGGGGCTGGCTACACCTTC
TRBJ1-5	NA	TRBV18	NA	CASSPADNQPQHF	TGTGCCAGCTCTCCAGCGGACAATCAGCCCCAGCATTTT
TRBJ1-5	TRBD1	TRBV19	few	CASSVTGGLNQPQHF	TGTGCCAGTAGTGTGACAGGGGGCCTTAATCAGCCCCAGCATTTT
TRBJ2-1	NA	TRBV5-6	NA	CASSLGRLPQFF	TGTGCCAGCAGCCTGGGCCGACTCCCCCAGTTCTTC
TRBJ1-1	NA	TRBV4-1	once	CASSNSRGNTEAFF	TGCGCCAGCAGCAACTCAAGGGGAAACACTGAAGCTTTCTTT
TRBJ2-1	NA	TRBV10-1	NA	CASSDGGSYNEQFF	TGCGCCAGCAGTGACGGGGGATCCTACAATGAGCAGTTCTTC
TRBJ1-4	NA	TRBV28	NA	CASSLLGTAFNEKLFF	TGTGCCAGCAGTTTATTGGGCACGGCCTTTAATGAAAAACTGTTTTTT
TRBJ1-2	NA	TRBV28	NA	CASSFIGGGYTF	TGTGCCAGCAGTTTTATTGGGGGCGGCTACACCTTC
TRBJ1-1	TRBD1	TRBV29-1	few	CSTWTGVNTEAFF	TGCAGCACGTGGACAGGGGTGAACACTGAAGCTTTCTTT
TRBJ2-2	TRBD1	TRBV6-1	NA	CASSDRPGTVHTGELFF	TGTGCCAGCAGTGACCGCCCAGGGACAGTCCACACCGGGGAGCTGTTTTTT
TRBJ2-1	TRBD2	TRBV5-3	NA	CARSWNSGGEYNEQFF	TGTGCCAGAAGCTGGAATAGCGGGGGGGAATACAATGAGCAGTTCTTC
TRBJ2-7	TRBD1	TRBV3-1/TRBV3-2	NA	CASSPRQGHYEQYF	TGTGCCAGCAGCCCTCGACAGGGACACTACGAGCAGTACTTC
TRBJ2-2	NA	TRBV2	once	CASTGVGSDNLAGELFF	TGTGCCAGCACGGGGGTCGGGAGTGACAACCTGGCAGGGGAGCTGTTTTTT
TRBJ2-2	NA	TRBV19	NA	CASSIDDSNTGELFF	TGTGCCAGTAGTATAGACGACTCGAACACCGGGGAGCTGTTTTTT
TRBJ1-5	NA	TRBV27	once	CASSSATRGEGSNQPQHF	TGTGCCAGCAGTTCGGCAACGAGAGGAGAGGGAAGCAATCAGCCCCAGCATTTT
TRBJ1-4	NA	TRBV19	NA	CARETGPTNEKLFF	TGTGCCAGAGAGACAGGACCAACTAATGAAAAACTGTTTTTT
TRBJ1-6	NA	TRBV3-1/TRBV3-2	few	CASSRHREYNSPLHF	TGTGCCAGCAGCCGTCACAGGGAGTATAATTCACCCCTCCACTTT